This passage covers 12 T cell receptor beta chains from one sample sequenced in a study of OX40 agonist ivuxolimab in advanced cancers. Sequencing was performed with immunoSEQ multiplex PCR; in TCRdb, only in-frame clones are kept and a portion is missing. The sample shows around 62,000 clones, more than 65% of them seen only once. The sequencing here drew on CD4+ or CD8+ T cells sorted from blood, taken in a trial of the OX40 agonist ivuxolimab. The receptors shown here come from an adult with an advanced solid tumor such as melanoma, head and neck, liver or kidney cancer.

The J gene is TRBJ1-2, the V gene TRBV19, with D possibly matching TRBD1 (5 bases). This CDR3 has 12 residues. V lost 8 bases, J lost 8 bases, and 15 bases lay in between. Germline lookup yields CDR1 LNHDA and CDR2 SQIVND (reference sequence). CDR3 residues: CASDLGVGGYTF. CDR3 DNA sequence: TGTGCCAGTGACTTAGGGGTTGGCGGCTACACCTTC.

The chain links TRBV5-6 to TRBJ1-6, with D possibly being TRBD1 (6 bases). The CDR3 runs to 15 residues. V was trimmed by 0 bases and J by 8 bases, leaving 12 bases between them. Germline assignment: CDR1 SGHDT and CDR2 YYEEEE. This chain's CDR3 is CASSLAQGTYSPLHF. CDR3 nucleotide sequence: TGTGCCAGCAGCTTGGCGCAGGGGACCTATTCACCCCTCCACTTT. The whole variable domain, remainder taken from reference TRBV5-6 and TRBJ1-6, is DAGVTQSPTHLIKTRGQQVTLRCSPKSGHDTVSWYQQALGQGPQFIFQYYEEEERQRGNFPDRFSGHQFPNYSSELNVNALLLGDSALYLCASSLAQGTYSPLHFGNGTRLTVT.

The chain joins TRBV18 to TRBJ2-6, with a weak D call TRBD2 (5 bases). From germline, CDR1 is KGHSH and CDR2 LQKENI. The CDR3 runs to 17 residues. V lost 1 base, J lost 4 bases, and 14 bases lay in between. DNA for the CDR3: TGTGCCAGCTCACCACAGGGCGGGCAGACCGGGGCCAACGTCCTGACTTTC. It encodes CASSPQGGQTGANVLTF.

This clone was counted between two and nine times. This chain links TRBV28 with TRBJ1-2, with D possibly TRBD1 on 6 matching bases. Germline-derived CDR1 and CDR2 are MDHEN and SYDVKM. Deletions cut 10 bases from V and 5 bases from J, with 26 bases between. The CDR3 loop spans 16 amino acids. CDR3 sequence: CATYGTSPDHPYGYTF. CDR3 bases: TGTGCCACCTACGGGACAAGCCCCGACCACCCTTATGGCTACACCTTC.

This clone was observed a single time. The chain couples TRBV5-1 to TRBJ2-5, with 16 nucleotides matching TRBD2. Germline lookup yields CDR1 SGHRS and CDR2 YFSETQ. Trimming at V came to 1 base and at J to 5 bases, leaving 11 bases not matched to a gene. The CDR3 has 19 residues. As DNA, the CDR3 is TGCGCCAGCAGCTTGCTGGGACTAGCGGGGGGGAGTGGAATGGAGACCCAGTACTTC. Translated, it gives CASSLLGLAGGSGMETQYF.

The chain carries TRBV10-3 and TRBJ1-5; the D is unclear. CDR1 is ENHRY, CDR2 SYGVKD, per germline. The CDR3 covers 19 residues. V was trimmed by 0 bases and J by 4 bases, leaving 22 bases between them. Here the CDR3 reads CAISESKLLVGSVNQPQHF. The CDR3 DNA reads TGTGCCATCAGTGAGTCGAAGCTACTCGTGGGTTCCGTGAATCAGCCCCAGCATTTT.

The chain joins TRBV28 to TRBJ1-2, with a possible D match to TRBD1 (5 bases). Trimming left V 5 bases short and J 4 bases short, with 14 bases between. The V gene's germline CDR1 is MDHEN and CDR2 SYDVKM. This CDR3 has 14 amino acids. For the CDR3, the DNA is TGTGCCAGCAGTCTACCCAGGGAGGTCTATGGCTACACCTTC. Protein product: CASSLPREVYGYTF.

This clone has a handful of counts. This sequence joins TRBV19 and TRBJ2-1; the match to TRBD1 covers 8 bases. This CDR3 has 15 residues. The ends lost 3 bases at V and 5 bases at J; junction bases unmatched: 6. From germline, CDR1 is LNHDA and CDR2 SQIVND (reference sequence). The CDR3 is CASSIGQGSNNEQFF. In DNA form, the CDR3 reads TGTGCCAGTAGTATCGGACAGGGTAGCAACAATGAGCAGTTCTTC.

The CDR3 DNA sequence: TGTGCCAGCAGTTACCGGCCGGGACAGGATAACCACGAGCAGTACTTC. Protein product: CASSYRPGQDNHEQYF. The V gene is TRBV6-7, the J gene TRBJ2-5, with 8 bases that match TRBD1. The J call may be wrong; the DNA end is better matched by TRBJ2-7. TRBV6-7 is an ORF for which the function is uncertain. The CDR3 is made up of 16 amino acids.

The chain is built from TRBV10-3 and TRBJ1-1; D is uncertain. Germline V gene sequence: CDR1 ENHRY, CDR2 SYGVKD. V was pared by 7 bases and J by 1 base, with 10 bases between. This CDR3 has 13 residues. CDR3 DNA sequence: TGTGCCATCAAGAACCTGGCGAACACTGAAGCTTTCTTT. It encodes CAIKNLANTEAFF.

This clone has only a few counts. DNA of the CDR3: TGTGCCAGCTCTAATTCCGGGACAGTTGACTCACCCCTCCACTTT. It encodes CASSNSGTVDSPLHF. V gene TRBV18 combines with J gene TRBJ1-6; 7 bases are shared with TRBD1. With 6 bases clipped from V and 10 bases from J, the junction kept 12 bases outside the gene matches. The CDR3 length is 15 residues. Germline CDR1 is KGHSH and CDR2 is LQKENI. Complete variable domain (other parts from reference TRBV18 and TRBJ1-6): NAGVMQNPRHLVRRRGQEARLRCSPMKGHSHVYWYRQLPEEGLKFMVYLQKENIIDESGMPKERFSAEFPKEGPSILRIQQVVRGDSAAYFCASSNSGTVDSPLHFGNGTRLTVT.

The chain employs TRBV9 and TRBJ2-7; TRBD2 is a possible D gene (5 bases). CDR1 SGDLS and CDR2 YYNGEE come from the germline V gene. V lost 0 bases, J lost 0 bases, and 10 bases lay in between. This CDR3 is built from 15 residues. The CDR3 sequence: CASSVAGSSSYEQYF. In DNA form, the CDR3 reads TGTGCCAGCAGCGTAGCGGGGTCGAGCTCCTACGAGCAGTACTTC.